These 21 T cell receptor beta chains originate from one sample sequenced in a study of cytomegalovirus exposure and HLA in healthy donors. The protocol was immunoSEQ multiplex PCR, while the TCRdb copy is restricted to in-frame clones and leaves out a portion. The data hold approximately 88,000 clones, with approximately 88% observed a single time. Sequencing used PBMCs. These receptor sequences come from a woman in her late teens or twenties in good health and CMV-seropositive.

The CDR3 sequence: CAWRSHRLAGALSSYNEQFF. CDR3 DNA: TGTGCCTGGCGATCTCACCGACTAGCGGGGGCCTTGAGCTCCTACAATGAGCAGTTCTTC. V gene TRBV30 combines with J gene TRBJ2-1; TRBD2 agrees at 12 bases. The length of the CDR3 is 20 residues. The trim removed 5 bases at V and 0 bases at J, leaving 17 bases unmatched. Germline values: CDR1 GTSNPN, CDR2 SVGIG (reference sequence).

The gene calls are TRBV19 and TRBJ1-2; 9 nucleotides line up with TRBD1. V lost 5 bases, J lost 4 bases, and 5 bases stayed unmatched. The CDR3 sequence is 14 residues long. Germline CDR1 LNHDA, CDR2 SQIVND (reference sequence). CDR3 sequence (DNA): TGTGCCAGTAGTCCGGACAGGGGAAGCTATGGCTACACCTTC. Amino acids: CASSPDRGSYGYTF.

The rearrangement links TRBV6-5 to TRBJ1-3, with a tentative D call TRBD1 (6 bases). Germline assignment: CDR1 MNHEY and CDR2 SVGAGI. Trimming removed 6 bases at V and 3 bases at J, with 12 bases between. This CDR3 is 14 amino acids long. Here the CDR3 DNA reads TGTGCCAGCAGCCGTGGGACAAGTGGAAACACCATATATTTT. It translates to CASSRGTSGNTIYF.

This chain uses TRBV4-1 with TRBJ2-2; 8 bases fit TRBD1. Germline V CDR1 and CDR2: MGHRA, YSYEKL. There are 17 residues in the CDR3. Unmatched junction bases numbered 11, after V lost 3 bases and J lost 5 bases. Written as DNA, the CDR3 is TGCGCCAGCAGCCACACCGGGACAGGAAAGAGAACCGGGGAGCTGTTTTTT. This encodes CASSHTGTGKRTGELFF.

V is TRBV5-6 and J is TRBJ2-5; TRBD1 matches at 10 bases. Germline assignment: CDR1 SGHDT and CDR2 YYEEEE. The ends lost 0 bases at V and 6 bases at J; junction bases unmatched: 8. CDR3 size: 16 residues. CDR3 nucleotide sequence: TGTGCCAGCAGCTTGGGCGGAAGACAGGGGGCACAGACCCAGTACTTC. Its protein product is CASSLGGRQGAQTQYF.

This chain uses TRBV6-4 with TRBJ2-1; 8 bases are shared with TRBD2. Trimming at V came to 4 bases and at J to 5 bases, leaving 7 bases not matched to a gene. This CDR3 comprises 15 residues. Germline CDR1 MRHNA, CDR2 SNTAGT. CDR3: CASSANGGANNEQFF. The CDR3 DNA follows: TGTGCCAGCAGTGCGAACGGGGGGGCCAACAATGAGCAGTTCTTC.

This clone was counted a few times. CDR3 residues: CASSLGRVLGNEQFF. In DNA form, the CDR3 reads TGTGCCAGCAGCTTGGGGAGGGTTTTAGGCAATGAGCAGTTCTTC. This chain uses TRBV5-5 with TRBJ2-1; tentatively, D is TRBD2 (6 bases). This CDR3 has 15 residues. V dropped 0 bases and J dropped 6 bases, with 13 bases sitting between them. Germline V gives CDR1 SGHKS, CDR2 YYEKEE (reference sequence).

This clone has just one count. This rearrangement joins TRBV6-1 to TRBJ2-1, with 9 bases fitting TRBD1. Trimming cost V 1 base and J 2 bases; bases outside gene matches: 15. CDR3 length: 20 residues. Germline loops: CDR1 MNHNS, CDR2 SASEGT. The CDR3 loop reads CASSEEVGTGRALPYNEQFF. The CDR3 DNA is TGTGCCAGCAGTGAAGAGGTCGGGACAGGGAGAGCCCTCCCCTACAATGAGCAGTTCTTC.

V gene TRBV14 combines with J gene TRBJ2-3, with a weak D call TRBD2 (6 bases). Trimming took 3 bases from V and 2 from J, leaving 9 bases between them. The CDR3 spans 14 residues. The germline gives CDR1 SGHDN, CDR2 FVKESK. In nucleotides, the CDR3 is TGTGCCAGCAGCCAGGACTACTTCACAGATACGCAGTATTTT. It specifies CASSQDYFTDTQYF.

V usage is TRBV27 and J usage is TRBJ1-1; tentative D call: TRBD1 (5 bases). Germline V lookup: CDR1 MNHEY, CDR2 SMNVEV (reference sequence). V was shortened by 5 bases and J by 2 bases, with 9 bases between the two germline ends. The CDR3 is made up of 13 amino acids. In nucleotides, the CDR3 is TGTGCCAGCAGTGTCAGGGCCAACACTGAAGCTTTCTTT. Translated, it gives CASSVRANTEAFF.

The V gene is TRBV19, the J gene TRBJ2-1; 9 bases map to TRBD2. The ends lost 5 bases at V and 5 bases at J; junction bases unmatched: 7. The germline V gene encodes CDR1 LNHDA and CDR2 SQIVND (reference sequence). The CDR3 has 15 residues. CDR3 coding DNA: TGTGCCAGTAGTTTATGGACTAGCGAAAACAATGAGCAGTTCTTC. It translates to CASSLWTSENNEQFF.

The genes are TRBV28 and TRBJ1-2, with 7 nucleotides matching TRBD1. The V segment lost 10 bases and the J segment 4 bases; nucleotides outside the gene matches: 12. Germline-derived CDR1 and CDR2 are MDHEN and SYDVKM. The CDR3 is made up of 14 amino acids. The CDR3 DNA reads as TGTGCCATCAAAGCAGGGGGGATCTTCTATGGCTACACCTTC. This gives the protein CAIKAGGIFYGYTF.

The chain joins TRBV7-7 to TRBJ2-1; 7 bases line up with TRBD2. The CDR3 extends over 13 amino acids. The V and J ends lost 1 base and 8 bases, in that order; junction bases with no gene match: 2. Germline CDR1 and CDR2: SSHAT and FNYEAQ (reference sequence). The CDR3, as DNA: TGTGCCAGCAGCTTAGGGGGAGGGGATGAGCAGTTCTTC. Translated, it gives CASSLGGGDEQFF.

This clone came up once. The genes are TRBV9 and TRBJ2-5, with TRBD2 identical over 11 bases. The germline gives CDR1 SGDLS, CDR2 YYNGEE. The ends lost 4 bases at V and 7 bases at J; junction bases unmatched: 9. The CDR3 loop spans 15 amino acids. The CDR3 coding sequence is TGTGCCAGCAGCCGGACTAGCGGGCAAGGATGGACCCAGTACTTC. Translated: CASSRTSGQGWTQYF. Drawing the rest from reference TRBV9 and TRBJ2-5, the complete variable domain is DSGVTQTPKHLITATGQRVTLRCSPRSGDLSVYWYQQSLDQGLQFLIQYYNGEERAKGNILERFSAQQFPDLHSELNLSSLELGDSALYFCASSRTSGQGWTQYFGPGTRLLVL.

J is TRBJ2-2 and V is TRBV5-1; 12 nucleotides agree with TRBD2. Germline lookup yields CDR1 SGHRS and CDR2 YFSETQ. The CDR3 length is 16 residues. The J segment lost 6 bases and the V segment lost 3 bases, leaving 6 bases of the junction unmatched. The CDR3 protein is CASSSLAGGPSGELFF. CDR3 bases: TGCGCCAGCAGCTCGCTAGCGGGGGGGCCCTCCGGGGAGCTGTTTTTT.

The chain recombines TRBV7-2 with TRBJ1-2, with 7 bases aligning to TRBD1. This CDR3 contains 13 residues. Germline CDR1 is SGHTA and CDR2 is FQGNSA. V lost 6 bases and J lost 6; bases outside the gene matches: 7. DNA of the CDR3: TGTGCCAGCAGACCTACAGGGGAGAATGGCTACACCTTC. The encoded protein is CASRPTGENGYTF.

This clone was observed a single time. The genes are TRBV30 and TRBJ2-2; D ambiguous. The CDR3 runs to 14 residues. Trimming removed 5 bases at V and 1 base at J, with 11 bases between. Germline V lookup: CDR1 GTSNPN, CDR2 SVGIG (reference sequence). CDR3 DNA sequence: TGTGCCTGGGCCGACAAAGGGAACACCGGGGAGCTGTTTTTT. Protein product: CAWADKGNTGELFF.

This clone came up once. Written as DNA, the CDR3 is TGCGCCAGCAGCCAAGATAGGACAGGGGGTAACTATGGCTACACCTTC. Translating gives CASSQDRTGGNYGYTF. This chain links TRBV4-3 with TRBJ1-2, with 10 bases lining up with TRBD1. The CDR3 totals 16 residues. V lost 0 bases and J lost 1; bases outside the gene matches: 2. CDR1 LGHNA and CDR2 YSLEER come from the germline V gene.

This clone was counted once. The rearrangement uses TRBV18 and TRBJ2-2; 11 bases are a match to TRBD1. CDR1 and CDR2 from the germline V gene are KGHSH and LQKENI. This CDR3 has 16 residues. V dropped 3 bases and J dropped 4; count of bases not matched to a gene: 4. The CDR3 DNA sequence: TGTGCCAGCTCACCTGAGGGACAGGGGGTCACCGGGGAGCTGTTTTTT. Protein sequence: CASSPEGQGVTGELFF.

In nucleotides, the CDR3 is TGTGCCAGTAGTCCCCGGGGAGGGGCTGAAGAGCAGTACTTC. Translated, it gives CASSPRGGAEEQYF. The chain is built from TRBV19 and TRBJ2-7; 7 bases align to TRBD2. V was clipped by 5 bases and J by 7 bases; unmatched bases: 11. The CDR3 runs 14 residues. Per the germline V gene, CDR1 is LNHDA and CDR2 is SQIVND (reference sequence). Full variable domain (rest looked up from reference TRBV19 and TRBJ2-7): DGGITQSPKYLFRKEGQNVTLSCEQNLNHDAMYWYRQDPGQGLRLIYYSQIVNDFQKGDIAEGYSVSREKKESFPLTVTSAQKNPTAFYLCASSPRGGAEEQYFGPGTRLTVT.

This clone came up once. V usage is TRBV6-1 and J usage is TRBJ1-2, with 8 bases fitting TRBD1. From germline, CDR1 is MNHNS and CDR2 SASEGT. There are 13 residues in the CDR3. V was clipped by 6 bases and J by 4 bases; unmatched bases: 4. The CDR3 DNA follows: TGTGCCAGCAGGACGACAGGGGCCTATGGCTACACCTTC. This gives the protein CASRTTGAYGYTF.